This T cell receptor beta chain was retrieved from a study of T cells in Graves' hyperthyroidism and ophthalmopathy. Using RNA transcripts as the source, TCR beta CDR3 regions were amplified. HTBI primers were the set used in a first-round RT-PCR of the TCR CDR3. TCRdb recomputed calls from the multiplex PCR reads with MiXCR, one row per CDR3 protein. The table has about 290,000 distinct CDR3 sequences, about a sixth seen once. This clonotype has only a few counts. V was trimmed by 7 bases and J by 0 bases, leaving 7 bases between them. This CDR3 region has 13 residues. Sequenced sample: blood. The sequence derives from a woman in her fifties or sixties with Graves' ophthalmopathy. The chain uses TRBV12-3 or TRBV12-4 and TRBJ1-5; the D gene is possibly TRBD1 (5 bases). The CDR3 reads CASTGFSNQPQHF. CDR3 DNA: TGTGCCAGCACAGGGTTTAGCAATCAGCCCCAGCATTTT.